A selection of T cell receptor beta chains follows, all from one sample in a study of blood T cell repertoires in COVID-19. Generated by immunoSEQ multiplex PCR, the TCRdb table keeps only in-frame clones and is missing some. The sample gives 150,000 to 170,000 clones, roughly 84% of which show up once; 0.6% to 0.65% is in the top ten. Sequenced: peripheral blood. The receptors were sampled from a man aged 55 to 70 with COVID-19, enrolled during active disease. Each CDR3 is given with its conserved first and last residue. A D gene is named only where the DNA matches it firmly. Some rows mark clone size as missing; the rest say once, few, many or name a class of expanded clone.

D | size | J | V | DNA | CDR3
- | - | TRBJ2-6 | TRBV5-5 | TGTGCCAGCAGCCTAATCCCCAGGGCGAGCGGGGCCAACGTCCTGACTTTC | CASSLIPRASGANVLTF
TRBD1 | - | TRBJ1-1 | TRBV7-2 | TGTGCCAGCAGCTCAGTCACAGGGGGCGGAACTGAAGCTTTCTTT | CASSSVTGGGTEAFF
TRBD1 | - | TRBJ1-6 | TRBV18 | TGTGCCAGCTCACCCGGACAGGATAGCTCCTATAATTCACCCCTCCACTTT | CASSPGQDSSYNSPLHF
TRBD1 | - | TRBJ2-7 | TRBV4-1 | TGCGCCAGCAGCCAAGGGGGGACAGGGGGCCGCGAGCAGTACTTC | CASSQGGTGGREQYF
- | - | TRBJ1-1 | TRBV7-2 | TGTGCCAGCAGCTTAAGAGGCGCAGGGATGAACACTGAAGCTTTCTTT | CASSLRGAGMNTEAFF
- | - | TRBJ1-2 | TRBV4-3 | TGCGCCAGCAGCCACCCCGGGACAACTGGGGTCTATGGCTACACCTTC | CASSHPGTTGVYGYTF
- | few | TRBJ2-3 | TRBV2 | TGTGCCAGCATGATGGCGGTCGACACAGATACGCAGTATTTT | CASMMAVDTDTQYF
TRBD2 | - | TRBJ2-3 | TRBV5-1 | TGCGCCAGCAGATCGGGACTAGCGGGAGATACGCAGTATTTT | CASRSGLAGDTQYF
TRBD2 | once | TRBJ2-4 | TRBV29-1 | TGCAGCGTTCAGGGACTAGCGCAAAACATTCAGTACTTC | CSVQGLAQNIQYF
- | - | TRBJ2-7 | TRBV7-7 | TGTGCTAGCAGCTTAGGGCAGGGGAACTCCTACGAGCAGTACTTC | CASSLGQGNSYEQYF
- | - | TRBJ1-2 | TRBV14 | TGTGCCAGCAGCCCACAGAACTATGGCTACACCTTC | CASSPQNYGYTF
TRBD1 | - | TRBJ1-2 | TRBV4-1 | TGCGCCAGCAGCCAGGCGGGACAGGGGCTCAACTATGGCTACACCTTC | CASSQAGQGLNYGYTF
- | - | TRBJ1-1 | TRBV6-4 | TGTGCCAGCAGCCCACAGCTAAACTCTGAAGCTTTCTTT | CASSPQLNSEAFF